This TCR beta chain was profiled in a study of graft-versus-host responses after intestinal transplantation. CDR3 size: 15 residues. CDR1 is MNHEY and CDR2 is SVGAGI in the germline V gene. With V trimmed by 5 bases and J by 5 bases, 8 bases remained unmatched. Details on this clone: No antigen is known for it.

Measured with immunoSEQ multiplex PCR; TCRdb has only the in-frame clones, and not every one. The sample lists over 75,000 clones; approximately 91% were seen once. General study results and limits: GvH clonotypes were identified within recipient marrow, with a subset emerging first in ileum or blood.

The clonotype was recovered from a human donor who received an intestinal transplant. Source: unstimulated CD4+ T cells sorted from spleen or lymph node cells, taken before intestinal transplant. The chain employs TRBV6-5 and TRBJ2-5, with 10 positions matching TRBD1. CDR3 protein: CASSQPGQGIETQYF. The CDR3 nucleotides read TGTGCCAGCAGTCAACCGGGACAGGGGATTGAGACCCAGTACTTC.